This passage covers 26 T cell receptor beta chains from one sample sequenced in a study of cytomegalovirus exposure and HLA in healthy donors. Sequenced by immunoSEQ multiplex PCR; TCRdb stores in-frame clones only, minus some. This sample has 150,000 to 180,000 clones, with just over 85% found just once. The sequenced material came from PBMCs. The source is a human donor in good health.

The chain's CDR3 is CASRTVSSYNEQFF. The DNA of the CDR3 is TGTGCCAGCAGGACAGTTAGCTCCTACAATGAGCAGTTCTTC. This chain links TRBV6-1 with TRBJ2-1; D might be TRBD1 (5 bases). Germline CDR1 and CDR2: MNHNS and SASEGT. V lost 6 bases, J lost 0 bases, and 9 bases lay in between. This CDR3 is 14 amino acids long.

The chain employs TRBV7-2 and TRBJ1-5; 10 bases fit TRBD1. Germline V gene lookup returns CDR1 SGHTA and CDR2 FQGNSA. The CDR3 runs 15 residues. With V trimmed by 5 bases and J by 5 bases, 6 bases remained unmatched. This chain's CDR3 is CASSQGQGNYQPQHF. In DNA, the CDR3 is TGTGCCAGCAGCCAGGGACAGGGGAATTATCAGCCCCAGCATTTT. Full variable domain (outside the CDR3, taken from reference TRBV7-2 and TRBJ1-5): GAGVSQSPSNKVTEKGKDVELRCDPISGHTALYWYRQSLGQGLEFLIYFQGNSAPDKSGLPSDRFSAERTGGSVSTLTIQRTQQEDSAVYLCASSQGQGNYQPQHFGDGTRLSIL.

The V and J genes are TRBV29-1 and TRBJ1-2, with a weak D call TRBD1 (6 bases). The CDR3 contains 12 residues. Germline V gene sequence: CDR1 SQVTM, CDR2 ANQGSEA. V was cut by 3 bases and J by 5 bases, with 10 bases left in between. The CDR3 bases are TGCAGCGTTGAGGGGGCCCGGTATGGCTACACCTTC. Translation gives CSVEGARYGYTF. The complete variable domain, with remaining parts taken from reference TRBV29-1 and TRBJ1-2, reads SAVISQKPSRDICQRGTSLTIQCQVDSQVTMMFWYRQQPGQSLTLIATANQGSEATYESGFVIDKFPISRPNLTFSTLTVSNMSPEDSSIYLCSVEGARYGYTFGSGTRLTVV.

This clone was observed a few times. CDR3: CASSFSDRGSYEQYF. In DNA form, the CDR3 reads TGTGCCAGCAGCTTTTCGGACAGGGGTTCCTACGAGCAGTACTTC. The rearrangement joins TRBV7-3 to TRBJ2-7; 9 bases map to TRBD1. CDR3 length: 15 residues. Germline V gene data show CDR1 as SGHTA and CDR2 as FQGTGA. V was clipped by 3 bases and J by 1 base; unmatched bases: 4.

V gene TRBV5-4 combines with J gene TRBJ2-3; 12 bases map to TRBD2. V lost 4 bases to trimming and J lost 4 bases; unmatched junction nucleotides: 7. CDR3 size: 16 residues. The V gene's germline CDR1 is SGHNT and CDR2 YYREEE (reference sequence). The CDR3 coding sequence is TGTGCCAGCAGCCGGACTAGCGGGACTCGAGCAGATACGCAGTATTTT. It codes for CASSRTSGTRADTQYF.

The chain employs TRBV5-1 and TRBJ1-3, with a weak D call TRBD1 (5 bases). The CDR3 runs to 17 residues. The V and J ends lost 4 bases and 1 base respectively, with 18 bases between them. Germline V gives CDR1 SGHRS, CDR2 YFSETQ. The CDR3: CASSGTGLSSSGNTIYF. DNA of the CDR3: TGCGCCAGCAGCGGGACTGGTCTCTCTTCTTCTGGAAACACCATATATTTT. The full variable domain, its missing parts supplied by reference TRBV5-1 and TRBJ1-3, is KAGVTQTPRYLIKTRGQQVTLSCSPISGHRSVSWYQQTPGQGLQFLFEYFSETQRNKGNFPGRFSGRQFSNSRSEMNVSTLELGDSALYLCASSGTGLSSSGNTIYFGEGSWLTVV.

A single count supports this clone. This chain connects TRBV29-1 to TRBJ2-7, with TRBD2 matching 8 bases. Trimming cost V 6 bases and J 1 base; bases outside gene matches: 5. The CDR3 is 13 amino acids. Germline CDR1 reads SQVTM; CDR2 reads ANQGSEA. The CDR3, as DNA: TGCAGCGTCGGGGGGGGGAATTCCTACGAGCAGTACTTC. This codes for CSVGGGNSYEQYF.

J is TRBJ1-2 and V is TRBV27; 7 nucleotides line up with TRBD1. Germline V gene data show CDR1 as MNHEY and CDR2 as SMNVEV (reference sequence). The CDR3 runs to 13 residues. Trimming took 3 bases from V and 4 from J; bases not matched to a gene: 2. CDR3 amino acids: CASSLTGTYGYTF. The CDR3 region has the DNA TGTGCCAGCAGTTTGACAGGGACCTATGGCTACACCTTC.

V and J are TRBV30 and TRBJ2-1; D call uncertain. CDR1 and CDR2 (germline): GTSNPN, SVGIG (reference sequence). Trimming removed 0 bases from V and 0 bases from J, with 6 bases in between. This CDR3 spans 14 amino acids. CDR3: CAWSVLSSYNEQFF. The CDR3 bases are TGTGCCTGGAGTGTCCTAAGCTCCTACAATGAGCAGTTCTTC.

The sample holds a few counts of this clone. This chain links TRBV5-6 with TRBJ1-4; perhaps TRBD1 as D (5 bases). CDR1 is SGHDT, CDR2 YYEEEE, per germline. The germline V and J ends were trimmed by 0 bases and 10 bases, with 22 bases remaining between them. The CDR3 sequence is 17 residues long. CDR3 loop: CASSLERVSRRGGKLFF. Here the CDR3 DNA reads TGTGCCAGCAGCTTGGAAAGGGTGAGCAGACGCGGGGGAAAACTGTTTTTT.

The J gene is TRBJ1-5, the V gene TRBV27; the D is unclear. Germline V gene data show CDR1 as MNHEY and CDR2 as SMNVEV (reference sequence). The CDR3 contains 14 residues. The V end lost 3 bases, the J end lost 4 bases, and 10 bases lay between the germline ends. The CDR3 loop reads CASSLGVTNQPQHF. CDR3 DNA: TGTGCCAGCAGTTTGGGAGTAACTAATCAGCCCCAGCATTTT.

This chain joins TRBV11-2 and TRBJ2-7, with a weak D call TRBD2 (5 bases). This CDR3 is 15 amino acids long. Per the germline V gene, CDR1 is SGHAT and CDR2 is FQNNGV. With 0 bases removed from V and 4 bases from J, the gap between germline ends came to 13 bases. CDR3 in DNA: TGTGCCAGCAGCTTAGAAGAGGGTTCCTGGTACGAGCAGTACTTC. Its protein product is CASSLEEGSWYEQYF.

V usage is TRBV4-1 and J usage is TRBJ2-1, with TRBD2 as a possible D gene (5 bases). CDR1 is MGHRA and CDR2 is YSYEKL in the germline V gene. The V end lost 4 bases, the J end lost 4 bases, and 14 bases lay between the germline ends. The CDR3 is made up of 15 amino acids. CDR3: CASSLVPDSYNEQFF. CDR3 coding DNA: TGCGCCAGCAGCCTCGTCCCGGACTCGTACAATGAGCAGTTCTTC.

CDR3 bases: TGTGCCAGCAGCGGCCAGGGCGGGAGCAACAATGAGCAGTTCTTC. Translation: CASSGQGGSNNEQFF. The V and J genes are TRBV9 and TRBJ2-1; 7 positions match TRBD2. The CDR3 totals 15 residues. Germline assignment: CDR1 SGDLS and CDR2 YYNGEE. J was trimmed by 5 bases and V by 3 bases; bases with no gene match: 8.

The V and J genes are TRBV7-9 and TRBJ1-2; D is unclear. V lost 0 bases, J lost 5 bases, and 16 bases lay in between. The CDR3 has 16 residues. Germline CDR1 and CDR2: SEHNR and FQNEAQ (reference sequence). CDR3 nucleotide sequence: TGTGCCAGCAGCTTAGCGGCCGCCTCCCCAGGTTATGGCTACACCTTC. Translated, it gives CASSLAAASPGYGYTF. Full variable domain (outside the CDR3, taken from reference TRBV7-9 and TRBJ1-2): DTGVSQNPRHKITKRGQNVTFRCDPISEHNRLYWYRQTLGQGPEFLTYFQNEAQLEKSRLLSDRFSAERPKGSFSTLEIQRTEQGDSAMYLCASSLAAASPGYGYTFGSGTRLTVV.

V and J are TRBV2 and TRBJ1-1, with 10 bases aligning to TRBD1. The V segment lost 6 bases and the J segment 4 bases; nucleotides outside the gene matches: 5. The CDR3 is made up of 14 amino acids. CDR1 SNHLY and CDR2 FYNNEI come from the germline V gene. The CDR3 DNA follows: TGTGCCAGCAGCCCCCGGGACAGGGGCACTGAAGCTTTCTTT. Its translation: CASSPRDRGTEAFF.

This chain uses TRBV28 with TRBJ2-7, with TRBD2 identical over 10 bases. CDR3 length: 16 amino acids. Germline-derived CDR1 and CDR2 are MDHEN and SYDVKM. The trim removed 3 bases at V and 4 bases at J, leaving 9 bases unmatched. The CDR3 region has the DNA TGTGCCAGCAGTTTTCTCTGGGCTAGCGGGAGTTACGAGCAGTACTTC. This translates into CASSFLWASGSYEQYF. Variable domain in full (rest from reference TRBV28 and TRBJ2-7): DVKVTQSSRYLVKRTGEKVFLECVQDMDHENMFWYRQDPGLGLRLIYFSYDVKMKEKGDIPEGYSVSREKKERFSLILESASTNQTSMYLCASSFLWASGSYEQYFGPGTRLTVT.

This clone was picked up one time. V and J are TRBV6-6 and TRBJ2-5, with 11 bases identical to TRBD2. Trimming cost V 8 bases and J 4 bases; bases outside gene matches: 6. The CDR3 contains 14 residues. Germline CDR1 is MNHNY and CDR2 is SVGAGI (reference sequence). This CDR3 reads CASRGTSGGETQYF. The CDR3 coding sequence is TGTGCCAGCCGGGGGACTAGCGGCGGAGAGACCCAGTACTTC.

The chain employs TRBV6-1 and TRBJ1-5; D gene uncertain. This CDR3 spans 14 amino acids. Trimming left V 6 bases short and J 4 bases short, with 13 bases between. In germline, CDR1 is MNHNS, CDR2 SASEGT. Written as DNA, the CDR3 is TGTGCCAGCAGAGTAGAGACGGGGAATCAGCCCCAGCATTTT. Amino acids: CASRVETGNQPQHF.

The rearrangement links TRBV27 to TRBJ2-5; D is unclear. Germline V CDR1 and CDR2: MNHEY, SMNVEV (reference sequence). This CDR3 contains 15 residues. Between the trimmed V and J ends, which lost 0 bases and 0 bases, there was a span of 8 bases. The CDR3 DNA follows: TGTGCCAGCAGTTTATCACAGCCGTACCAAGAGACCCAGTACTTC. It specifies CASSLSQPYQETQYF.

This clone appeared a few times. The J gene is TRBJ2-1, the V gene TRBV7-2; 9 bases fit TRBD2. With 3 bases clipped from V and 10 bases from J, the junction kept 7 bases outside the gene matches. This CDR3 region has 14 residues. The germline gives CDR1 SGHTA, CDR2 FQGNSA. CDR3 DNA: TGTGCCAGCAGCTTGGCAGCGGGAGGACGCGAGCAGTTCTTC. This sequence encodes CASSLAAGGREQFF.

The J gene is TRBJ2-7, the V gene TRBV28; D ambiguous. The germline CDR1 and CDR2 sequences are MDHEN and SYDVKM. Trimming pared 1 base from V and 0 bases from J, leaving 19 bases between. The CDR3 has 18 residues. The CDR3 region is CASSLLGLRTQSSYEQYF. CDR3 nucleotide sequence: TGTGCCAGCAGTTTATTGGGCCTACGCACACAGAGCTCCTACGAGCAGTACTTC.

This clone was detected once. This chain uses TRBV2 with TRBJ1-1; TRBD1 aligns across 9 bases. V shed 7 bases, J shed 8 bases, and the junction held 5 bases outside the gene matches. Germline CDR1 reads SNHLY; CDR2 reads FYNNEI. The CDR3 totals 12 residues. The CDR3 region is CASNTGGGEAFF. The CDR3 DNA reads TGTGCCAGCAACACAGGGGGCGGAGAAGCTTTCTTT.

The chain uses TRBV6-1 and TRBJ2-3; 7 bases map to TRBD2. This CDR3 is 15 amino acids long. Germline loops: CDR1 MNHNS, CDR2 SASEGT. The V gene end was trimmed by 11 bases and the J gene end by 3 bases; junction bases not matched to a gene: 14. The CDR3 is CALGVGGRGTDTQYF. DNA of the CDR3: TGTGCCCTTGGGGTAGGTGGGAGGGGTACAGATACGCAGTATTTT.

The chain couples TRBV5-4 to TRBJ2-3; the match to TRBD2 covers 13 bases. The CDR3 loop spans 16 amino acids. The ends lost 4 bases at V and 2 bases at J; junction bases unmatched: 4. Germline-derived CDR1 and CDR2 are SGHNT and YYREEE (reference sequence). The CDR3 DNA follows: TGTGCCAGCAGCACACTAGCGGGAGGGTACACAGATACGCAGTATTTT. Translation gives CASSTLAGGYTDTQYF.

This clone was observed many times. The genes are TRBV6-5 and TRBJ2-1, with D possibly matching TRBD1 (5 bases). V lost 5 bases, J lost 0 bases, and 11 bases lay in between. Looked up from germline, CDR1 is MNHEY and CDR2 is SVGAGI. The CDR3 has 15 residues. The CDR3 sequence: CASSLQGDSYNEQFF. Here the CDR3 DNA reads TGTGCCAGCAGTCTCCAGGGTGACTCCTACAATGAGCAGTTCTTC.